This T cell receptor (beta chain) was obtained from a study of tissue T cells after allogeneic stem cell transplantation. Points on this clone: Here the gene names and germline are mouse. The read gets to within 1 residue of the CDR3 end, and the germline J gene fills in the rest.

This table comes from immunoSEQ multiplex PCR, and its TCRdb copy is limited to in-frame clones, with some not included. The data show approximately 4,900 clones, around 43% seen once. Trimming stripped 0 bases from V and 1 base from J, with 9 bases between. Germline V gene lookup returns CDR1 LGHNA and CDR2 YNLKQL (reference sequence). The CDR3 is 15 amino acids. Time point of the sample: mouse harvest day 14 after allogeneic transplant. Tail vein injection delivered 10^7 T-cell-depleted bone marrow cells and 10^6 splenic CD5+ T cells. Tissues came from B6→BALB/c major-mismatch GVHD mice at day 7 or 14.

The receptor was derived from a female BALB/c mouse given C57BL/6 T cells with graft-versus-host disease after an allogeneic hematopoietic cell transplant. The J gene is TRBJ1-1, the V gene TRBV5, with a weak D call TRBD1 (5 bases). Material for sequencing was gut tissue. Incomplete CDR3 DNA: TGTGCCAGCAGCCAAGAGGGGGGGGGAAACACAGAAGTCTTC. Its translation: CASSQEGGGNTEVF. Given in full, the CDR3 is CASSQEGGGNTEVFF.